These T cell receptor beta chains were read from a single sample in a study of blood T cell repertoires in COVID-19. Profiling relied on immunoSEQ multiplex PCR, and the TCRdb table lists in-frame clones only, not all of them. The data show around 190,000 clones, 86% seen once. The sample was peripheral blood. The source is a man in his 70s with active or convalescent COVID-19. CDR3s include the opening cysteine and the closing phenylalanine or tryptophan. The order of the fields is clone size, D gene, V gene, J gene, CDR3 protein, CDR3 DNA. A D gene is named only where the DNA matches it firmly. For some rows the clone size is stated as once, few or many, or as a class when expanded; others skip it.

>once|TRBD2|TRBV5-1|TRBJ2-3
CATRSAGGSTDTQYF
TGCGCCACCAGGTCGGCGGGGGGAAGCACAGATACGCAGTATTTT
>.|.|TRBV24-1|TRBJ2-1
CATSDGPGPPNNEQFF
TGTGCCACCAGTGACGGACCAGGGCCTCCTAACAATGAGCAGTTCTTC
>few|.|TRBV2|TRBJ2-1
CASTRTDNEQFF
TGTGCCAGCACTAGAACCGACAATGAGCAGTTCTTC
>once|.|TRBV24-1|TRBJ2-3
CATSDPRQGGLDTQYF
TGTGCCACCAGTGATCCGCGACAGGGAGGACTGGATACGCAGTATTTT
>.|.|TRBV3-1/TRBV3-2|TRBJ2-5
CASSQRVGRREEGETQYF
TGTGCCAGCAGCCAACGTGTGGGCCGGCGGGAAGAGGGGGAGACCCAGTACTTC
>.|.|TRBV5-1|TRBJ2-4
CASSSDIRVDKNIQYF
TGCGCCAGCAGCTCCGACATCCGAGTTGACAAAAACATTCAGTACTTC
>.|TRBD2|TRBV28|TRBJ2-7
CASSFSLAGLSYEQYF
TGTGCCAGCAGTTTCAGTCTAGCGGGGCTCTCCTACGAGCAGTACTTC
>.|TRBD1|TRBV19|TRBJ2-7
CASRRTGRTDEQYF
TGTGCCAGTAGAAGGACAGGGAGGACCGACGAGCAGTACTTC
>.|.|TRBV30|TRBJ2-3
CAWSRGGFSTDTQYF
TGTGCCTGGAGTCGAGGGGGTTTTAGCACAGATACGCAGTATTTT
>.|TRBD1|TRBV9|TRBJ2-7
CASSVAGQGPYEQYF
TGTGCCAGCAGCGTAGCTGGACAGGGCCCCTACGAGCAGTACTTC
>.|TRBD1|TRBV5-1|TRBJ1-5
CASSSGQAGAPQHF
TGCGCCAGCAGCAGTGGACAGGCCGGGGCGCCCCAGCATTTT
>.|.|TRBV27|TRBJ1-5
CASSLDRPLIRPQHF
TGTGCCAGCAGTTTAGACAGACCATTAATCCGGCCCCAGCATTTT
>once|.|TRBV18|TRBJ2-1
CASSPRGANYNEQFF
TGTGCCAGCTCACCCCGGGGGGCCAACTACAATGAGCAGTTCTTC
>.|.|TRBV29-1|TRBJ2-7
CSVERSYEQYF
TGCAGCGTTGAACGGAGCTACGAGCAGTACTTC
>.|.|TRBV3-1/TRBV3-2|TRBJ2-7
CASSLLPATGNEQYF
TGTGCCAGCAGCCTATTACCCGCAACAGGGAACGAGCAGTACTTC
>.|.|TRBV9|TRBJ2-3
CASSVGAPSTDTQYF
TGTGCCAGCAGCGTAGGAGCGCCTAGCACAGATACGCAGTATTTT
>.|.|TRBV3-1/TRBV3-2|TRBJ1-1
CASSPNGVETEAFF
TGTGCCAGCAGCCCGAACGGGGTAGAGACTGAAGCTTTCTTT
>.|.|TRBV7-2|TRBJ1-2
CASSPGGPREGYTF
TGTGCCAGCAGCCCCGGGGGACCGCGAGAGGGCTACACCTTC
>.|.|TRBV18|TRBJ2-5
CASSPGPGETQYF
TGTGCCAGCTCACCCGGACCGGGGGAGACCCAGTACTTC
>.|.|TRBV9|TRBJ2-1
CASSPRDRTSYNEQFF
TGTGCCAGCAGCCCCCGTGACAGAACCTCCTACAATGAGCAGTTCTTC
>.|.|TRBV29-1|TRBJ1-2
CSVEEETHSSNYGYTF
TGCAGCGTTGAAGAGGAGACGCACTCTTCTAACTATGGCTACACCTTC
>.|.|TRBV11-3|TRBJ1-1
CASSPGGRDGSTEAFF
TGTGCCAGCAGCCCGGGGGGGCGGGACGGGTCCACTGAAGCTTTCTTT
>.|.|TRBV18|TRBJ2-6
CASSPVGHGSGANVLTF
TGTGCCAGCTCACCAGTAGGACACGGATCTGGGGCCAACGTCCTGACTTTC
>.|TRBD1|TRBV5-1|TRBJ1-1
CASRMGQGAMNTEAFF
TGCGCCAGCAGGATGGGACAGGGGGCAATGAACACTGAAGCTTTCTTT
>.|TRBD2|TRBV7-3|TRBJ2-1
CASRPAGLEWEQFF
TGTGCCAGCAGACCAGCGGGACTAGAGTGGGAGCAGTTCTTC
>few|.|TRBV28|TRBJ1-2
CASSLWEGQSYGYTF
TGTGCCAGCAGTTTATGGGAGGGGCAGAGCTATGGCTACACCTTC
>.|TRBD1|TRBV5-4|TRBJ1-2
CASSRRQGDYGYTF
TGTGCCAGCAGCAGACGACAGGGGGACTATGGCTACACCTTC
>.|TRBD1|TRBV5-1|TRBJ1-2
CASSPITGEVGYTF
TGCGCCAGCAGCCCTATAACAGGGGAGGTTGGCTACACCTTC
>.|TRBD1|TRBV11-2|TRBJ2-7
CASSSPQRGPYEQYF
TGTGCCAGCAGCTCGCCTCAAAGGGGGCCCTACGAGCAGTACTTC
>.|.|TRBV12-3/TRBV12-4|TRBJ1-4
CASSQSGVKLFF
TGTGCCAGCAGTCAATCAGGGGTGAAACTGTTTTTT
>.|.|TRBV28|TRBJ1-1
CASSGLGGAAYTEAFF
TGTGCCAGCAGTGGCCTGGGGGGGGCGGCGTACACTGAAGCTTTCTTT
>.|TRBD2|TRBV3-1/TRBV3-2|TRBJ2-2
CASSPSGGQSGELFF
TGTGCCAGCAGTCCTAGCGGGGGGCAGAGCGGGGAGCTGTTTTTT
>once|.|TRBV19|TRBJ1-1
CAARTENKNTEAFF
TGTGCCGCCCGGACAGAAAATAAGAACACTGAAGCTTTCTTT
>.|TRBD1|TRBV5-1|TRBJ1-4
CASSRWTGRNEKLFF
TGCGCCAGCAGCAGATGGACAGGTCGAAATGAAAAACTGTTTTTT
>.|.|TRBV2|TRBJ1-1
CASTPRGGDSMNTEAFF
TGTGCCAGCACTCCTAGGGGGGGAGACAGCATGAACACTGAAGCTTTCTTT
>.|.|TRBV27|TRBJ1-1
CASSPWDNLNTEAFF
TGTGCCAGCAGTCCCTGGGACAACCTGAACACTGAAGCTTTCTTT
>.|.|TRBV29-1|TRBJ2-2
CSVERWVQGRSDTGELFF
TGCAGCGTTGAAAGGTGGGTGCAGGGCCGGAGCGACACCGGGGAGCTGTTTTTT
>once|TRBD2|TRBV29-1|TRBJ2-1
CSVDGGSLSYNEQFF
TGCAGCGTTGACGGCGGGAGCCTCTCCTACAATGAGCAGTTCTTC
>.|.|TRBV11-3|TRBJ2-1
CASSSRGLISSYNEQFF
TGTGCCAGCAGCTCCCGGGGGTTGATCAGCTCCTACAATGAGCAGTTCTTC
>.|TRBD1|TRBV6-5|TRBJ1-5
CASSYSDRGNQPQHF
TGTGCCAGCAGTTACTCGGACAGGGGCAATCAGCCCCAGCATTTT
>.|TRBD1|TRBV18|TRBJ1-1
CASSLGQGTMNTEAFF
TGTGCCAGCTCACTAGGACAGGGGACCATGAACACTGAAGCTTTCTTT
>.|TRBD1|TRBV18|TRBJ1-4
CASSPPGTGVGEKLFF
TGTGCCAGCTCACCACCGGGGACAGGGGTTGGTGAAAAACTGTTTTTT
>.|.|TRBV19|TRBJ1-1
CASSIPGSPANTEAFF
TGTGCCAGTAGTATCCCGGGATCGCCCGCCAACACTGAAGCTTTCTTT
>.|.|TRBV4-3|TRBJ1-2
CASSPGRGYGYTF
TGCGCCAGCAGCCCGGGGCGGGGCTATGGCTACACCTTC
>.|.|TRBV10-2|TRBJ1-4
CASSEHRTDLEKLFF
TGCGCCAGCAGTGAGCACAGGACAGACCTTGAAAAACTGTTTTTT
>.|.|TRBV6-2/TRBV6-3|TRBJ1-2
CASSFGGRYGYTF
TGTGCCAGCAGCTTTGGTGGCCGATATGGCTACACCTTC